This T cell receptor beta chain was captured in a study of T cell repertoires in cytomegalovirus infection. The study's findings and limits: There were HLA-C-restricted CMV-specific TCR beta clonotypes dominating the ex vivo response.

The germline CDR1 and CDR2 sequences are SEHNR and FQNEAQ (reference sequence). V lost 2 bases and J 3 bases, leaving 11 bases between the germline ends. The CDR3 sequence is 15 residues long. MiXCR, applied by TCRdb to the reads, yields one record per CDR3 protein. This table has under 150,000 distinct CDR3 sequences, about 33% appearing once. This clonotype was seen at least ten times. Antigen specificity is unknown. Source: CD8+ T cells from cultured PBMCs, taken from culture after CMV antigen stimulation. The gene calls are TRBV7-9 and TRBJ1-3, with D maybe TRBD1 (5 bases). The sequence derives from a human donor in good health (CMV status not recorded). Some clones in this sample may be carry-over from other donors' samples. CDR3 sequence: CASSLPGNYGNTIYF. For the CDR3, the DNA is TGTGCCAGCAGCTTACCAGGGAATTATGGAAACACCATATATTTT.